Shown below are 24 T cell receptor beta chains from a single sample sequenced in a study of Graves' ophthalmopathy and Graves' hyperthyroidism listed by TCRdb under 2018. These reads were obtained on an Illumina HiSeq 2000. For repertoire sequencing, the TCR beta CDR3 regions were amplified from RNA transcripts. A first-round RT-PCR used HTBI primers with the Qiagen OneStep RT-PCR kit, followed by a second-round multiplex PCR, size selection and purification. The raw public reads went through TCRdb reprocessing: fastp at Q25, MiXCR clone calling, in-frame beta chains kept. A single entry per CDR3 protein holds the most common genes and DNA from its merged rows. The sample records hundreds of thousands of distinct CDR3 sequences, about 20% of which are singletons. The ten most abundant clones make up around 6.9% of the sample. The sequenced sample consisted of peripheral blood. The receptors stem from a woman aged 18-30 years with stable Graves' hyperthyroidism. Some clones in this sample may be carry-over from other donors' samples. Donor details come from another sample of the same person, matched by shared clones.

Remarks on this clonotype: A read error may produce the germline difference seen at one junction end. The chain employs TRBV2 and TRBJ2-7; D might be TRBD1 or TRBD2, each matching 5 bases. CDR3 length: 12 amino acids. CDR1 and CDR2 from the germline V gene are SNHLY and FYNNEI. CDR3 region: CASSETAVGANF. The CDR3 DNA reads TGTGCCAGCAGTGAAACCGCGGTCGGGGCCAACTTC.

This clonotype was seen repeatedly, ten times or more. The chain has TRBV6-2 or TRBV6-3 and TRBJ2-7, with TRBD1 matching over 9 bases. Trimming removed 6 bases from V and 1 base from J; junction bases left unmatched: 10. The CDR3 length is 16 residues. Germline V lookup: CDR1 MNHEY, CDR2 SVGEGT. CDR3 nucleotide sequence: TGTGCCAGCAGATTACCCGGGACAGGGTTTTCCTACGAGCAGTACTTC. Translated, it gives CASRLPGTGFSYEQYF.

This clonotype has a handful of counts. The rearrangement links TRBV7-2 to TRBJ1-1, with 8 bases aligning to TRBD1. The germline V gene encodes CDR1 SGHTA and CDR2 FQGNSA. This CDR3 contains 13 residues. Trimming at V came to 8 bases and at J to 4 bases, leaving 6 bases not matched to a gene. CDR3 coding DNA: TGTGCCAGCGGCCCTACAGGGGGCACTGAAGCTTTCTTT. This sequence encodes CASGPTGGTEAFF. The complete variable domain, with remaining parts taken from reference TRBV7-2 and TRBJ1-1, reads GAGVSQSPSNKVTEKGKDVELRCDPISGHTALYWYRQSLGQGLEFLIYFQGNSAPDKSGLPSDRFSAERTGGSVSTLTIQRTQQEDSAVYLCASGPTGGTEAFFGQGTRLTVV.

This clonotype has ten or more counts. CDR3 amino acids: CASSEQGVSEQYF. As DNA, the CDR3 is TGTGCCAGCAGTGAACAGGGGGTTAGCGAGCAGTACTTC. The V and J genes are TRBV2 and TRBJ2-7; 7 nucleotides line up with TRBD1. This CDR3 has 13 amino acids. CDR1 is SNHLY, CDR2 FYNNEI, per germline. Trimming at V came to 2 bases and at J to 6 bases, leaving 4 bases not matched to a gene.

This clonotype was recorded a few times. The chain links TRBV2 to TRBJ1-6; tentatively, D is TRBD1 (5 bases). Between the trimmed V and J ends, which lost 10 bases and 5 bases, there was a span of 21 bases. Germline CDR1 and CDR2: SNHLY and FYNNEI. The CDR3 loop spans 16 amino acids. CDR3: CATSDSYLSDNSPLHF. CDR3 bases: TGTGCCACCTCAGACAGTTATCTGTCGGATAATTCACCCCTCCACTTT.

The sample holds many counts of this clonotype. This rearrangement joins TRBV27 to TRBJ1-2; no clear D gene. The V and J ends lost 5 bases and 0 bases respectively, with 16 bases between them. CDR1 is MNHEY and CDR2 is SMNVEV in the germline V gene (reference sequence). The CDR3 has 16 residues. The CDR3 DNA sequence: TGTGCCAGCAGTGCCGGGTTGGTACCAACTAACTATGGCTACACCTTC. The encoded protein is CASSAGLVPTNYGYTF.

This clonotype came up many times. The rearrangement links TRBV19 to TRBJ2-2, with D unresolved. Trimming pared 5 bases from V and 6 bases from J, leaving 16 bases between. Germline lookup yields CDR1 LNHDA and CDR2 SQIVND (reference sequence). The CDR3 runs to 15 residues. The chain's CDR3 is CASSLGGGPSGELFF. For the CDR3, the DNA is TGTGCCAGTAGTTTGGGCGGCGGTCCTTCCGGGGAGCTGTTTTTT.

Of note for this clonotype: This may arise from a read error, as a much more abundant clone is one base away. The gene calls are TRBV11-2 and TRBJ2-4, with TRBD2 matching 7 bases. The germline V gene has CDR1 SGHAT and CDR2 FQNNGV. The CDR3 consists of 15 residues. DNA for the CDR3: TGTGCCAGCAGCTTACGGGGGGACGCCAAAAACATTAAGTACTTC. It encodes CASSLRGDAKNIKYF. The entire variable domain, with the rest obtained from reference TRBV11-2 and TRBJ2-4, is as follows: EAGVAQSPRYKIIEKRQSVAFWCNPISGHATLYWYQQILGQGPKLLIQFQNNGVVDDSQLPKDRFSAERLKGVDSTLKIQPAKLEDSAVYLCASSLRGDAKNIKYFGAGTRLSVL.

Notes on this clonotype: Just one base apart from a much larger clone, this may be a read error. This CDR3 reads CASSQGQGVRKYGHTF. The CDR3 DNA is TGTGCCAGCAGCCAAGGACAGGGCGTCAGGAAGTATGGCCACACCTTC. The chain couples TRBV7-8 to TRBJ1-2; 8 positions agree with TRBD1. The CDR3 runs 16 residues. Germline V CDR1 and CDR2: SGHVS, FQNEAQ.

This clonotype was counted ten times or more. The chain couples TRBV12-3 or TRBV12-4 to TRBJ1-1; the D is unclear. The ends were cut back, 7 bases at V and 3 bases at J, with 15 bases in the middle. The CDR3 sequence is 14 residues long. The CDR3 is CASNPEGEYTEAFF. DNA for the CDR3: TGTGCCAGCAACCCTGAGGGAGAGTACACTGAAGCTTTCTTT.

A few counts support this clonotype. One junction end disagrees with the germline gene, perhaps due to a read error. This chain connects TRBV24-1 to TRBJ2-7; 8 positions match TRBD1. Germline loops: CDR1 KGHDR, CDR2 SFDVKD. The CDR3 contains 12 residues. The DNA for the CDR3 is TGTGCCAGATCGACAGGGGTGGGGGAGCAGTGCTTC. Protein sequence: CARSTGVGEQCF.

Remarks on this clonotype: A clone one base away is much larger, so this may be a read error. The rearrangement uses TRBV6-1 and TRBJ2-7; 10 bases fit TRBD1. Germline loops: CDR1 MNHNS, CDR2 SASEGT. V trimming: 7 bases; J trimming: 3 bases; junction bases outside the gene matches: 9. The CDR3 has 15 residues. The CDR3 protein is CASITGTGAGYEQYF. The DNA for the CDR3 is TGTGCCAGCATAACAGGGACAGGGGCCGGCTACGAGCAGTACTTC.

This clonotype appeared many times. The V and J genes are TRBV2 and TRBJ2-4; D tentatively fits TRBD1 or TRBD2 (5 bases each). CDR1 SNHLY and CDR2 FYNNEI come from the germline V gene. V lost 7 bases and J lost 3, with 7 bases in between. The CDR3 has 12 residues. The CDR3 DNA reads TGTGCCAGCACTGGGGGCAAAAACATTCAGTACTTC. Its translation: CASTGGKNIQYF.

V and J are TRBV24-1 and TRBJ2-6; 9 bases match TRBD1. V trimming: 2 bases; J trimming: 7 bases; junction bases outside the gene matches: 5. Germline V CDR1 and CDR2: KGHDR, SFDVKD. There are 16 residues in the CDR3. For the CDR3, the DNA is TGTGCCACCAGTGATTCCAGACAGGGGGATGCCAACGTCCTGACTTTC. It translates to CATSDSRQGDANVLTF.

The V gene is TRBV20-1, the J gene TRBJ1-2; D gene unclear. CDR3 length equals 14 residues. Germline V gene data show CDR1 as DFQATT and CDR2 as SNEGSKA (reference sequence). Trimming shortened V by 0 bases and J by 2 bases, and 10 bases separated the two germline ends. CDR3 amino acids: CSARDPGSNYGYTF. In DNA form, the CDR3 reads TGCAGTGCTAGAGATCCGGGTAGCAACTATGGCTACACCTTC.

This clonotype was observed many times. The V call is TRBV9, the J call TRBJ1-4; D uncertain. V dropped 0 bases and J dropped 1 base, with 10 bases sitting between them. CDR1 and CDR2 from the germline V gene are SGDLS and YYNGEE. This CDR3 has 16 amino acids. The CDR3 protein is CASSVGSGRTNEKLFF. CDR3 DNA sequence: TGTGCCAGCAGCGTAGGTTCTGGGAGAACTAATGAAAAACTGTTTTTT. Drawing the rest from reference TRBV9 and TRBJ1-4, the complete variable domain is DSGVTQTPKHLITATGQRVTLRCSPRSGDLSVYWYQQSLDQGLQFLIQYYNGEERAKGNILERFSAQQFPDLHSELNLSSLELGDSALYFCASSVGSGRTNEKLFFGSGTQLSVL.

This clonotype was detected ten times or more. V and J are TRBV30 and TRBJ1-1; TRBD1 aligns across 7 bases. V lost 0 bases, J lost 4 bases, and 5 bases stayed unmatched. The CDR3 spans 14 residues. Germline assignment: CDR1 GTSNPN and CDR2 SVGIG (reference sequence). CDR3 sequence reads: CAWSVRGPSTEAFF. The CDR3 region has the DNA TGTGCCTGGAGTGTGAGGGGGCCGAGCACTGAAGCTTTCTTT.

This clonotype was detected ten times or more. The rearrangement joins TRBV28 to TRBJ2-7, with 10 nucleotides matching TRBD1. V trimming: 3 bases; J trimming: 6 bases; junction bases outside the gene matches: 8. The CDR3 covers 15 residues. Germline CDR1 and CDR2: MDHEN and SYDVKM. CDR3: CASSFRDRGPPEQYF. For the CDR3, the DNA is TGTGCCAGCAGTTTCAGGGACAGGGGTCCCCCCGAGCAGTACTTC.

This clonotype has only a few counts. The chain links TRBV11-2 to TRBJ2-7; 7 bases line up with TRBD1. V shed 5 bases and J 0 bases; nucleotides not matched to a gene: 7. There are 15 residues in the CDR3. Germline V lookup: CDR1 SGHAT, CDR2 FQNNGV. The CDR3 coding sequence is TGTGCCAGCAGCCCGACACAGGGGAGCTCCTACGAGCAGTACTTC. Its protein product is CASSPTQGSSYEQYF.

This clonotype was seen only a few times. The chain joins TRBV3-1 to TRBJ1-6; possible D gene TRBD1, 6 bases. Deletions cut 4 bases from V and 7 bases from J, with 14 bases between. Per germline, CDR1 LGHDT and CDR2 YNNKEL (reference sequence). The CDR3 runs 15 residues. The DNA of the CDR3 is TGTGCCAGCAGCCCGCTAGAGGGGGACAATTCACCCCTCCACTTT. Its translation is CASSPLEGDNSPLHF.

This clonotype has a handful of counts. The chain recombines TRBV6-1 with TRBJ2-2, with D perhaps matching TRBD1 or TRBD2 (5 bases each). The CDR3 contains 15 residues. Per germline, CDR1 MNHNS and CDR2 SASEGT. Deletions cut 1 base from V and 6 bases from J, with 12 bases between. CDR3 in amino acids: CASSEGGIIAGELFF. The DNA for the CDR3 is TGTGCCAGCAGTGAAGGGGGGATTATTGCCGGGGAGCTGTTTTTT.

The chain is built from TRBV7-8 and TRBJ2-7; tentative D call: TRBD1 (6 bases). CDR3 size: 15 residues. CDR1 is SGHVS and CDR2 is FQNEAQ in the germline V gene. Between the trimmed V and J ends, which lost 6 bases and 6 bases, there was a span of 21 bases. The CDR3 loop reads CASRPSRTESREQYF. CDR3 bases: TGTGCCAGCAGGCCAAGCAGGACAGAATCTCGCGAGCAGTACTTC.

This clonotype occurred a few times. The chain recombines TRBV28 with TRBJ1-5, with TRBD1 matching 8 bases. The J segment lost 5 bases and the V segment lost 2 bases, leaving 2 bases of the junction unmatched. This CDR3 has 14 amino acids. Germline V gives CDR1 MDHEN, CDR2 SYDVKM. The CDR3 spells CASSLDRGHQPQHF. In nucleotides, the CDR3 is TGTGCCAGCAGTTTAGACAGGGGACATCAGCCCCAGCATTTT.

This clonotype has at least ten counts. The chain joins TRBV13 to TRBJ2-5; 9 bases map to TRBD2. The CDR3 covers 16 residues. V trimming: 2 bases; J trimming: 0 bases; junction bases outside the gene matches: 4. Germline values: CDR1 PRHDT, CDR2 FYEKMQ (reference sequence). In DNA form, the CDR3 reads TGTGCCAGCAGCTTAATGGCTAGCGGGGACCAAGAGACCCAGTACTTC. Translating it yields CASSLMASGDQETQYF.